This T cell receptor beta chain was recovered during a study of blood T cell repertoires in COVID-19 (dated by TCRdb to about 2020). For the wider study: The collaborator samples originated in the United States, Italy and Spain and spanned the acute and convalescent phases of COVID-19. The prospective study material was composed of cDNA or gDNA derived from T cells, B-cell-depleted T cells, or PBMCs. Samples came from the ongoing ImmuneRACE study (first 160 participants) plus 1,254 subjects from 6 global collaborators. Deeply sampled blood TCRbeta repertoires from subjects exposed to, actively infected with, or recovered from COVID-19 were included in the dataset. Nearly every sample came with metadata listing a de-identified subject ID, COVID-19 status, age in years and sex. The repertoires were made available in a free public database intended to serve as a resource for research on the immune response to SARS-CoV-2. Where HLA class I and class II types were available, the types were taken from metadata supplied by the sample provider, not from assay-based typing. Overall study outcomes, separate from this receptor: The quantity of clinical and demographic metadata differed by source and by participant and was supplied without curation.

Collaborating institutions collected whole blood in K2EDTA tubes following their own protocols. For TCRbeta analysis, collaborator samples were shipped as frozen whole blood, as isolated PBMCs, or as DNA extracted from either sample type. In regard to this clone: Its antigen specificity is not known. The sample holds no much larger clone one base away, and base qualities are not on file.

TCRbeta CDR3 regions were amplified from genomic DNA using the immunoSEQ Assay, a bias-controlled multiplex PCR. The published analysis was carried out like this. The number of nucleated cells in each sample was estimated by amplification of reference gene primers within the assay. Sequence reads were collapsed and filtered to measure the absolute abundance of every unique TCRbeta CDR3 rearrangement. Productive Simpson clonality was computed per sample as the square root of Simpson's diversity index over productive rearrangements. The table comes from immuneACCESS by way of TCRdb, which keeps in-frame sequences with V and J called. Part of the clones is missing from these tables; in studies checked, under half for an unresolved V gene and the rest for unknown reasons. V and J calls and clone size are copied from that table; D and trimming were computed from the DNA. This sample lists 200,000 to 250,000 clones; roughly 86% were detected once. The top ten hold 2.5% to 3.5% of the sample.

For this chain, trimming is 3 bases at the V end and 2 bases at the J end, and the number of junction bases without a gene match is 7. From cysteine to phenylalanine, the CDR3 is 15 amino acids long. Here the CDR3 DNA is all that survives: 45 bases in frame from base 1. The germline V gene gives CDR1 as SGHRS and CDR2 as YFSETQ. Sequencing used peripheral blood. The clonotype comes from an older woman with acute or convalescent COVID-19. The sequence is built from TRBV5-1 and TRBJ2-5; TRBD1 agrees with 7 junctional bases. The sequenced DNA is TGCGCCAGCAGCTACCGGGACAGCCTTCAAGAGACCCAGTACTTC. Its coded protein is CASSYRDSLQETQYF.